These 4 T cell receptor beta chains were sequenced from one sample in a study of radiotherapy plus CTLA-4 blockade in lung cancer. The method was immunoSEQ multiplex PCR; TCRdb's version includes in-frame clones alone and lacks a portion of them. The data show around 77,000 clones, 70% to 85% seen once. This specimen consisted of peripheral blood, obtained from a patient treated with radiotherapy plus ipilimumab. Every receptor here comes from a human donor with non-small cell lung cancer whose response to radiotherapy plus ipilimumab could not be evaluated.

V usage is TRBV25-1 and J usage is TRBJ1-1, with D perhaps TRBD1 (5 bases). The CDR3 is 17 amino acids. Trimming left V 0 bases short and J 8 bases short, with 22 bases between. Per germline, CDR1 MGHDK and CDR2 SYGVNS. The CDR3, as DNA: TGTGCCAGCAGTGAATATGCATTTTTAGGCAGGGCCAGCGAAGCTTTCTTT. It encodes CASSEYAFLGRASEAFF.

The genes are TRBV6-5 and TRBJ2-1; D call uncertain. The length of the CDR3 is 14 residues. Germline CDR1 and CDR2: MNHEY and SVGAGI. V shed 2 bases and J shed 5 bases, with 10 bases lying between them. The CDR3 is CASSYGSADNEQFF. CDR3 coding DNA: TGTGCCAGCAGTTACGGTAGTGCGGACAATGAGCAGTTCTTC.

The chain links TRBV7-2 to TRBJ2-7; TRBD1 aligns across 8 bases. The CDR3 spans 15 residues. CDR1 SGHTA and CDR2 FQGNSA come from the germline V gene. V trimming: 3 bases; J trimming: 5 bases; junction bases outside the gene matches: 9. The CDR3 DNA follows: TGTGCCAGCAGCTTGGCCCACAGGGGGTTCGACGAGCAGTACTTC. Translation gives CASSLAHRGFDEQYF.

The chain couples TRBV5-1 to TRBJ2-2; 10 bases are shared with TRBD1. This CDR3 contains 15 residues. Germline V CDR1 and CDR2: SGHRS, YFSETQ. With V trimmed by 3 bases and J by 7 bases, 6 bases remained unmatched. The CDR3 loop reads CASSSPGQGNGELFF. In DNA form, the CDR3 reads TGCGCCAGCAGCTCGCCGGGACAGGGGAACGGGGAGCTGTTTTTT.